This T cell receptor beta chain was observed in a study of T cell responses to AZD1222 COVID-19 vaccine. Study-level findings and limits: Nearly half of spike-specific TCRs reportedly go after variant regions that carry no mutations. Dominant CD4 TCR responses targeted spike regions 160-218 and 743-854. Clonal diversity may have been underestimated in mostly white British donors.

Assay: immunoSEQ multiplex PCR; the TCRdb copy retains only in-frame clones and omits some. The top ten hold around 1.5% of the sample, which has 95,000 to 100,000 clones, 86% seen once. Trimming pared 4 bases from V and 3 bases from J, leaving 19 bases between. CDR1 is SGHNT, CDR2 YYREEE, per germline (reference sequence). CDR3 size: 16 residues. In its sample, this clone was seen once. What it binds is not known. This specimen consisted of peripheral blood, obtained on day 0 of AZD1222 vaccination. This TCR was recovered from an adult in good health. The chain joins TRBV5-4 to TRBJ1-2, with a tentative D call TRBD1 (6 bases). The CDR3 DNA reads TGTGCCAGCAGCCCCGTGGTGAGACAGGCCGACTATGGCTACACCTTC. It is translated as CASSPVVRQADYGYTF.